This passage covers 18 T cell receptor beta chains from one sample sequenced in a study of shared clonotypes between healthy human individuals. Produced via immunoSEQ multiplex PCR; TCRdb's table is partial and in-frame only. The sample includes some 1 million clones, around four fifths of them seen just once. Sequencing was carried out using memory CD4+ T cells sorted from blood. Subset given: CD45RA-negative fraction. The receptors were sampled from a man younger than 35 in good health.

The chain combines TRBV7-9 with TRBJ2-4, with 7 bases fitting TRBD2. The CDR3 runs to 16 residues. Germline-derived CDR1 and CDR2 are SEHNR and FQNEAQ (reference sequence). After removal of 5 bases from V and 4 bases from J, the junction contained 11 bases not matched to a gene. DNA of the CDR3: TGTGCCAGCAGCCAATCACGCGGGAGCCTGAAAAACATTCAGTACTTC. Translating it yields CASSQSRGSLKNIQYF.

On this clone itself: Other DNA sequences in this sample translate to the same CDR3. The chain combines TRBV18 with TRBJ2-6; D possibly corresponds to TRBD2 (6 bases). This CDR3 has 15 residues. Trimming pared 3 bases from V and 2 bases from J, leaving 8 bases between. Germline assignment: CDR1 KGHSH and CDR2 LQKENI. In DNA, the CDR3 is TGTGCCAGCTCACCGTCGGGGGCTGGGGCCAACGTCCTGACTTTC. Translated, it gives CASSPSGAGANVLTF. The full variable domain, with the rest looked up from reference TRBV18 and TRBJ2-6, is NAGVMQNPRHLVRRRGQEARLRCSPMKGHSHVYWYRQLPEEGLKFMVYLQKENIIDESGMPKERFSAEFPKEGPSILRIQQVVRGDSAAYFCASSPSGAGANVLTFGAGSRLTVL.

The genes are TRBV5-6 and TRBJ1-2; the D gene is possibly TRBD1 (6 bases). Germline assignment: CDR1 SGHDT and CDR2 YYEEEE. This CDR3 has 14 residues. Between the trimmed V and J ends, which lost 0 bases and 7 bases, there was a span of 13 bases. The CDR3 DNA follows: TGTGCCAGCAGCTTGGGCAGGGGCGCGTTTGGCTACACCTTC. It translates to CASSLGRGAFGYTF.

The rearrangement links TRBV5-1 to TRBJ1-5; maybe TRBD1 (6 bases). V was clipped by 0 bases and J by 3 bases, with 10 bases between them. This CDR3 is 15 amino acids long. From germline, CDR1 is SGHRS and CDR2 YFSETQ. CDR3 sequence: CASSLEGQNNQPQHF. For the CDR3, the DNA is TGCGCCAGCAGCTTGGAAGGACAGAACAATCAGCCCCAGCATTTT.

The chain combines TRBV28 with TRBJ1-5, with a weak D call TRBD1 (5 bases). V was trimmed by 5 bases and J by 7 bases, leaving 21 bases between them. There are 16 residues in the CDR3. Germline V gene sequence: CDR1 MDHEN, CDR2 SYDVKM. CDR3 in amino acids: CASSRGGRGFQQPQHF. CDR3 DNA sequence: TGTGCCAGCAGTCGAGGCGGACGGGGCTTTCAACAGCCCCAGCATTTT. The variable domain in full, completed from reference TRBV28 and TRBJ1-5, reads DVKVTQSSRYLVKRTGEKVFLECVQDMDHENMFWYRQDPGLGLRLIYFSYDVKMKEKGDIPEGYSVSREKKERFSLILESASTNQTSMYLCASSRGGRGFQQPQHFGDGTRLSIL.

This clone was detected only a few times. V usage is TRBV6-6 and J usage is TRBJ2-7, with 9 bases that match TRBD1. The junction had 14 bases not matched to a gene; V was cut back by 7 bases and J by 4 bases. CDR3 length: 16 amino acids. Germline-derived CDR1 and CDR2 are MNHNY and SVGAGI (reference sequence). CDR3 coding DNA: TGTGCCAGCAATACCGGGACAGGGAACGCGCTTTACGAGCAGTACTTC. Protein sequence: CASNTGTGNALYEQYF.

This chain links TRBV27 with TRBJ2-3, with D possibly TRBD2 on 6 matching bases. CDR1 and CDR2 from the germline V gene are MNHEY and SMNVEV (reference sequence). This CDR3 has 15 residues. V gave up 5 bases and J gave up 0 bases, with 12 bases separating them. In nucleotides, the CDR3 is TGTGCCAGCAGTGCGGGACCGAGAAGCACAGATACGCAGTATTTT. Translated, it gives CASSAGPRSTDTQYF.

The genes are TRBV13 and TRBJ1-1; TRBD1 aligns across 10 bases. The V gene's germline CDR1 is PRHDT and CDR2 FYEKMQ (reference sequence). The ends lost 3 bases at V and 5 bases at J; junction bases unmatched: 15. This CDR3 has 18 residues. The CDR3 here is CASSLLIDRGLSSTEAFF. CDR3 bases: TGTGCCAGCAGCTTGCTCATAGACAGGGGGCTTTCGTCGACTGAAGCTTTCTTT.

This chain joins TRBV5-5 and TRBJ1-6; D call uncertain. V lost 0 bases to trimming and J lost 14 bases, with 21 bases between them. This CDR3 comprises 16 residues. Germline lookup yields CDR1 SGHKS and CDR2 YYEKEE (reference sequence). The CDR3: CASSLVMIRTPLALHF. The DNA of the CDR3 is TGTGCCAGCAGCTTGGTAATGATCAGGACCCCGTTGGCCCTCCACTTT.

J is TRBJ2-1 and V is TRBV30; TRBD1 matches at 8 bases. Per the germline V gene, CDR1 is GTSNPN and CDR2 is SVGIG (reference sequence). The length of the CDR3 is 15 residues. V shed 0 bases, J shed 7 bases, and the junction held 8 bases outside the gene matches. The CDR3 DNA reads TGTGCCTGGAGTGTACCCGGGACAGGCAATAATGAGCAGTTCTTC. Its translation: CAWSVPGTGNNEQFF.

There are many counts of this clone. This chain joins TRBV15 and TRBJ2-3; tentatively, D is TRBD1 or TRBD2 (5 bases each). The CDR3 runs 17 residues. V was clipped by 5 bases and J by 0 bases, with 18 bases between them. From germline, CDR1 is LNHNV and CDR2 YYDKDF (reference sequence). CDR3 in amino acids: CATSGGSVRTSTDTQYF. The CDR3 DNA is TGTGCCACCAGCGGGGGTTCGGTGCGGACTAGCACAGATACGCAGTATTTT. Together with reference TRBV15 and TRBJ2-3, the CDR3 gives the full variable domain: DAMVIQNPRYQVTQFGKPVTLSCSQTLNHNVMYWYQQKSSQAPKLLFHYYDKDFNNEADTPDNFQSRRPNTSFCFLDIRSPGLGDTAMYLCATSGGSVRTSTDTQYFGPGTRLTVL.

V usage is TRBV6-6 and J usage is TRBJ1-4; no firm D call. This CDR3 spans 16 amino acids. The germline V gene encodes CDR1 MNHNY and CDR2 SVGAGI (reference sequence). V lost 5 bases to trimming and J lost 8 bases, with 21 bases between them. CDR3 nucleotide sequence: TGTGCCAGCAGTCACGGGTCAACTGGGGTTGGGGAAAAACTGTTTTTT. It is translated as CASSHGSTGVGEKLFF.

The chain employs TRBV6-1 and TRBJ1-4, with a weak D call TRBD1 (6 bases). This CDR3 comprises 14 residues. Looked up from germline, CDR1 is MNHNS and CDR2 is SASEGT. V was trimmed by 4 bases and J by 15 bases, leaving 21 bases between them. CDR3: CASSGGDKGGRMFF. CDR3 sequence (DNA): TGTGCCAGCAGTGGGGGGGACAAGGGCGGGAGAATGTTTTTT.

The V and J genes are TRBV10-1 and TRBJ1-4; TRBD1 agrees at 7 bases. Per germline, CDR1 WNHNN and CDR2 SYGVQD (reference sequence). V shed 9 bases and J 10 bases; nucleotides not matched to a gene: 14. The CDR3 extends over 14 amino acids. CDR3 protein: CASRRDRDVGKLFF. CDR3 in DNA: TGCGCCAGTAGAAGGGACAGAGACGTAGGAAAACTGTTTTTT.

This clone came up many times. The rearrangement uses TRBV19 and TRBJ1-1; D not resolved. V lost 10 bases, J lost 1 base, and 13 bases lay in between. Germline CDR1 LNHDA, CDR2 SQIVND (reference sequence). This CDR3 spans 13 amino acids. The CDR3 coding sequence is TGTGCCAAGTGGCCCCGGGGGAACACTGAAGCTTTCTTT. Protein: CAKWPRGNTEAFF.

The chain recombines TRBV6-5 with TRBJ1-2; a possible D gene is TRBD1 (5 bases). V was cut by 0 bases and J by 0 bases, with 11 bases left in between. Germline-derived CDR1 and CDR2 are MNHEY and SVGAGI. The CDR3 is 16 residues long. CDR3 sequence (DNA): TGTGCCAGCAGTTACTCGTATGGGGGGTCTAACTATGGCTACACCTTC. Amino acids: CASSYSYGGSNYGYTF.

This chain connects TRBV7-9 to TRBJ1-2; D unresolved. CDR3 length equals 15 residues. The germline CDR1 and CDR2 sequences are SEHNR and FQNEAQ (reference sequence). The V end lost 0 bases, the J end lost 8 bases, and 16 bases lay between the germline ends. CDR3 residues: CASSLAGPNLGGYTF. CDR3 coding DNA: TGTGCCAGCAGCTTAGCCGGCCCCAACCTGGGGGGCTACACCTTC. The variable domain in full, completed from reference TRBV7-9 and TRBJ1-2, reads DTGVSQNPRHKITKRGQNVTFRCDPISEHNRLYWYRQTLGQGPEFLTYFQNEAQLEKSRLLSDRFSAERPKGSFSTLEIQRTEQGDSAMYLCASSLAGPNLGGYTFGSGTRLTVV.

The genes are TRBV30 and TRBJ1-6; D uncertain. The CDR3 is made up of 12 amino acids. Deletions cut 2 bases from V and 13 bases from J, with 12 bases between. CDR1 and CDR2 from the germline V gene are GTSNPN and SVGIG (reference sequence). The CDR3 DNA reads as TGTGCCTGGAGTATCACCCTGGTGCCCCTCCACTTT. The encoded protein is CAWSITLVPLHF.